These T cell receptor beta chains were read from a single sample in a study of cytomegalovirus exposure and HLA in healthy donors. Here immunoSEQ multiplex PCR was the method, and the copy in TCRdb shows in-frame clones only, minus some. The sample consists of approximately 200,000 clones, about 80% of them appearing once. Sequencing input: PBMCs. The source is a woman aged 18-29 years in good health and CMV-seropositive. Both conserved end residues are part of each CDR3. The size field is filled for only some rows; it gives once, few, many or a size class.

V: TRBV11-2; size: NA; CDR3: CASSLVSGGHGEQFF
V: TRBV15; size: few; CDR3: CATSYRGHSGANVLTF
V: TRBV28; size: NA; CDR3: CASTLQGARQETQYF
V: TRBV5-1; size: NA; CDR3: CASSSTSYNDRTDTQYF
V: TRBV27; size: NA; CDR3: CASSYRTNYGYTF
V: TRBV20-1; size: once; CDR3: CSAGRRGEQFF
V: TRBV29-1; size: NA; CDR3: CSVVPGQGLFYGHTF
V: TRBV4-2; size: NA; CDR3: CASSQEGGDYNEQFF
V: TRBV29-1; size: NA; CDR3: CSILGGSYNEQFF
V: TRBV6-1; size: NA; CDR3: CASSHGTSGADTQYF
V: TRBV5-8; size: NA; CDR3: CASSLVRDRIFYGYTF
V: TRBV18; size: NA; CDR3: CASSPPAGTGELFF
V: TRBV7-6; size: NA; CDR3: CASSSPPLRGRSGELFF
V: TRBV10-3; size: NA; CDR3: CAITSTGGGDEQYF
V: TRBV6-1; size: NA; CDR3: CASTPGGGRTEAFF
V: TRBV12-5; size: NA; CDR3: CASGHYQETQYF
V: TRBV7-9; size: NA; CDR3: CASSNPGQGARGELFF
V: TRBV2; size: NA; CDR3: CASSATPQGTAFF
V: TRBV7-8; size: NA; CDR3: CASSQQGGEKLFF
V: TRBV7-6; size: once; CDR3: CASSLGYGGSTGELFF
V: TRBV14; size: NA; CDR3: CASSPRRSGNYNEQFF
V: TRBV19; size: NA; CDR3: CAAQGAGADYGYTF
V: TRBV4-1; size: NA; CDR3: CASSRPGQGVNTEAFF
V: TRBV6-5; size: NA; CDR3: CASSHLGPGTDTQYF
V: TRBV4-2; size: NA; CDR3: CASSLQRASGLDSYNEQFF
V: TRBV9; size: NA; CDR3: CASSPQGGTEAFF
V: TRBV7-8; size: NA; CDR3: CASSLDRANQPQHF
V: TRBV4-1; size: NA; CDR3: CASSLNRGLGTGELFF
V: TRBV11-3; size: NA; CDR3: CASSLDGSSGNTIYF
V: TRBV7-9; size: NA; CDR3: CATPRGSGYNEQFF
V: TRBV4-2; size: NA; CDR3: CASSQQGTSGGTSMDTQYF
V: TRBV30; size: NA; CDR3: CAWSVSGMRGETQYF
V: TRBV30; size: NA; CDR3: CAWSVQVLGTEAFF
V: TRBV4-1; size: few; CDR3: CASRAGTLSLHTEAFF
V: TRBV11-1; size: NA; CDR3: CASSSTRQGSRNTEAFF
V: TRBV5-1; size: NA; CDR3: CASSAGQGISVKEAFF
V: TRBV10-2; size: NA; CDR3: CASSLSGRTGEDEQYF
V: TRBV2; size: NA; CDR3: CASSPSGGASYNEQFF
V: TRBV7-9; size: NA; CDR3: CASSLVQYQETQYF
V: TRBV6-5; size: NA; CDR3: CASSYLLTGAYEQYF
V: TRBV5-1; size: NA; CDR3: CASSLSPGYMGQPQHF
V: TRBV10-3; size: once; CDR3: CAISESGTGLEKLFF
V: TRBV5-1; size: NA; CDR3: CASSSDRHTGELFF
V: TRBV15; size: NA; CDR3: CATSRVGEGGTGELFF
V: TRBV28; size: NA; CDR3: CASSSPRGDPQSYEQYF
V: TRBV29-1; size: NA; CDR3: CSGWDNDYGYTF
V: TRBV6-1; size: NA; CDR3: CASSEEHLMAYEQYF
V: TRBV6-5; size: NA; CDR3: CASSPRQGGQPQHF
V: TRBV7-9; size: NA; CDR3: CASSLRTEKNTEAFF
V: TRBV4-2; size: NA; CDR3: CASSHSRGPSRTQYF
V: TRBV7-9; size: NA; CDR3: CASSLGPPQGAKNIQYF
V: TRBV28; size: NA; CDR3: CATREPGQGSSQHF
V: TRBV2; size: NA; CDR3: CASSQGGDQPQHF
V: TRBV6-5; size: NA; CDR3: CASRRTSGGVEQYF
V: TRBV2; size: NA; CDR3: CASSAALPSGSTQYF
V: TRBV2; size: NA; CDR3: CASSVAGGLLLGEQFF
V: TRBV6-1; size: NA; CDR3: CASSLTGLVETQYF